This T cell receptor (beta chain) was captured in a study of vaccination effects on CD4 cells after COVID-19. Peptide-pool stimulation followed by sequencing identified expanded antigen-specific CD4+ clonotypes in the ViraFEST assay. Following a roughly ten-day culture, CD4+ T cells were purified. This person caught SARS-CoV-2 sometime from March to December 2020, and PCR testing confirmed the infection. The protocol was immunoSEQ multiplex PCR, while the TCRdb copy is restricted to in-frame clones and leaves out a portion. The sample carries 35,000 to 45,000 clones, around 67% recorded once. Comments on this clone: What it binds is unknown.

V was pared by 3 bases and J by 5 bases, with 13 bases between. The CDR3 has 13 amino acids. Germline assignment: CDR1 GTSNPN and CDR2 SVGIG (reference sequence). The chain joins TRBV30 to TRBJ2-5; D not resolved. This receptor was obtained from a human donor who had a prior SARS-CoV-2 infection. This sample comprised CD4+ T cells from PBMCs cultured with a peptide pool, obtained before COVID-19 vaccination. CDR3 DNA sequence: TGTGCCTGGAGCCGACTGGGATGGGAGACCCAGTACTTC. Encoded protein: CAWSRLGWETQYF.